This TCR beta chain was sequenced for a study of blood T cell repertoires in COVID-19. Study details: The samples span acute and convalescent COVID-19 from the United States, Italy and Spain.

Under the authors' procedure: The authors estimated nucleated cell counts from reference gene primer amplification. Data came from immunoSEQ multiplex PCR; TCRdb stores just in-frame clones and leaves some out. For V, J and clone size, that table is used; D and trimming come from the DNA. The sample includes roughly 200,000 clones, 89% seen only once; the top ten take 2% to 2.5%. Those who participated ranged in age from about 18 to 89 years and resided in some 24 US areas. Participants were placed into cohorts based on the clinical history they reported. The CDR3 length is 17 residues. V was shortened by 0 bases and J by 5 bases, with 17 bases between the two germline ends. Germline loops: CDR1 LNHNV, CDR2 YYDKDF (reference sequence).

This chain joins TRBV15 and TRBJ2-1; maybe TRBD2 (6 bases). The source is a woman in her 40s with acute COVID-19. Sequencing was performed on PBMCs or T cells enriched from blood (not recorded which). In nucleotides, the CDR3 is TGTGCCACCAGCAGAGATTCGGGAGCAATCAACCACAATGAGCAGTTCTTC. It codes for CATSRDSGAINHNEQFF.